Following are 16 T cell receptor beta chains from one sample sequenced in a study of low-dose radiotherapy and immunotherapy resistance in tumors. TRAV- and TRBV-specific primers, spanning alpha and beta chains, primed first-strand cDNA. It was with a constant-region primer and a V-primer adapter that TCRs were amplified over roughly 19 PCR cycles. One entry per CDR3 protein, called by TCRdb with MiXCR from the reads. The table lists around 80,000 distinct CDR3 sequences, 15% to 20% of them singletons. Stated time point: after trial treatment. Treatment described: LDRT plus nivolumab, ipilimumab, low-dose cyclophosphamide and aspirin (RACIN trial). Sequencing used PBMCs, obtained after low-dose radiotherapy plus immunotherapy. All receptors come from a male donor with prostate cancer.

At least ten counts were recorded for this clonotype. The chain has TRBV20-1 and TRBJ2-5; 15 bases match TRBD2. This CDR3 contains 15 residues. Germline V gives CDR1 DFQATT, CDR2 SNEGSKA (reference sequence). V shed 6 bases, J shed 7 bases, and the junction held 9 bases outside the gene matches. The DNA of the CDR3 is TGCAGTGCCCTAGGACTAGCGGGAGGGCAGGGGACCCAGTACTTC. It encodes CSALGLAGGQGTQYF.

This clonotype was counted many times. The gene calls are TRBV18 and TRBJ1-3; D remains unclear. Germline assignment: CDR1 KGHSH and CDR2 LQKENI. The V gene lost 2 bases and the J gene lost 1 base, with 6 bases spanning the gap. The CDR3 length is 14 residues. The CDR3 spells CASSPTQSGNTIYF. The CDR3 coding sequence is TGTGCCAGCTCACCAACACAGTCTGGAAACACCATATATTTT.

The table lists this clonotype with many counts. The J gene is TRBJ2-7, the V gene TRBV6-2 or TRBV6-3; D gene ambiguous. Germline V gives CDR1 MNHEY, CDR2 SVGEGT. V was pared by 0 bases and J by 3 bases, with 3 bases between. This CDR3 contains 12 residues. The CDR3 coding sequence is TGTGCCAGCAGTTACTCGAGCTACGAGCAGTACTTC. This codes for CASSYSSYEQYF.

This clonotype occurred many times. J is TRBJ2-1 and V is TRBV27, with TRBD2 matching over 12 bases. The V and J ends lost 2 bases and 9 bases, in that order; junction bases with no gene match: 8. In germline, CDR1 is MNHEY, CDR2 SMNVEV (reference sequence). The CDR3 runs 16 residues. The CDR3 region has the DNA TGTGCCAGCAGTTTACCTAGCGGGAGGGCGGAGGGTGAGCAGTTCTTC. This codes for CASSLPSGRAEGEQFF.

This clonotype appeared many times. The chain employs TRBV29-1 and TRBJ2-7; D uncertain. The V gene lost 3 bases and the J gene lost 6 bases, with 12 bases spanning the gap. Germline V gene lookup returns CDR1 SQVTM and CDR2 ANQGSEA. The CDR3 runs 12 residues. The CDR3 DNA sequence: TGCAGCGTTGAGAACTCCCTCGGCGAGCAGTACTTC. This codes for CSVENSLGEQYF.

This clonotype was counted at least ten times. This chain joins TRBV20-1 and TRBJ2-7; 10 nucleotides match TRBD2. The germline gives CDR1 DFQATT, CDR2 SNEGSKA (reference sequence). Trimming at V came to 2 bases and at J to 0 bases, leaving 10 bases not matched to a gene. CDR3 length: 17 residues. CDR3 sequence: CSARPLGLADSSYEQYF. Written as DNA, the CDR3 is TGCAGTGCTAGACCTCTCGGACTAGCGGACAGCTCCTACGAGCAGTACTTC.

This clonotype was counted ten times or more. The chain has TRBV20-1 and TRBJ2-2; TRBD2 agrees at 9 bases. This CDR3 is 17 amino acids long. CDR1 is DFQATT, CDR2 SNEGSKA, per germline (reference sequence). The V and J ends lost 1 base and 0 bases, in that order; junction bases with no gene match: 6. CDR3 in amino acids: CSARVPSGNANTGELFF. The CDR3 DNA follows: TGCAGTGCTAGAGTTCCTAGCGGGAACGCGAACACCGGGGAGCTGTTTTTT.

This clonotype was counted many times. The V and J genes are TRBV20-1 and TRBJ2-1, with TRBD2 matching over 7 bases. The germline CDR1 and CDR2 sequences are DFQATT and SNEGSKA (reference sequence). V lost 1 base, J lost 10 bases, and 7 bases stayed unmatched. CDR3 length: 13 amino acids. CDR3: CSARGDYAQEQFF. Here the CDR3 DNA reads TGCAGTGCTAGAGGGGACTACGCCCAAGAGCAGTTCTTC.

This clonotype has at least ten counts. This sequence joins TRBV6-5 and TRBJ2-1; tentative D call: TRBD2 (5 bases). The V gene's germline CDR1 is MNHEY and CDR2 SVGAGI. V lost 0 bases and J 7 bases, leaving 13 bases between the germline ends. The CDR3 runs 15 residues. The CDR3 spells CASSYSRVGQNEQFF. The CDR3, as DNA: TGTGCCAGCAGTTACTCGAGGGTAGGGCAGAATGAGCAGTTCTTC.

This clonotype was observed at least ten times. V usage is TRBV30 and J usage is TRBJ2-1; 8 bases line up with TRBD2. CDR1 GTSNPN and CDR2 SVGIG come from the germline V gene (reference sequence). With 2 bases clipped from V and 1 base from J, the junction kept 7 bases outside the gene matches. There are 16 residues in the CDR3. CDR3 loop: CAWSILTSGSYNEQFF. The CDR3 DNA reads TGTGCCTGGAGTATCCTTACTAGCGGATCCTACAATGAGCAGTTCTTC.

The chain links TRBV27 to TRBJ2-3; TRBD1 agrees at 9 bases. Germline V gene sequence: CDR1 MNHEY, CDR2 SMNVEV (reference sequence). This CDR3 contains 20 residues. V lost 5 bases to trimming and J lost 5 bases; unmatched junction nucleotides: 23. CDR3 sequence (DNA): TGTGCCAGCAGTCCCCGGGCGCCACTCGCAGGACAGGGGTTGAAAGATACGCAGTATTTT. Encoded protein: CASSPRAPLAGQGLKDTQYF.

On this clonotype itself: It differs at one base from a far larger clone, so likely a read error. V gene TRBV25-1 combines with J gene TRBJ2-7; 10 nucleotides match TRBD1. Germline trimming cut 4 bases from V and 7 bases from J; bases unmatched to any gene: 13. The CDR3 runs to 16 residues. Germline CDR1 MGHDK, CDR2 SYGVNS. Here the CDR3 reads CASSGRQGARYNEQYF. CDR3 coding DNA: TGTGCCAGCAGTGGACGACAGGGGGCGCGCTACAATGAGCAGTACTTC.

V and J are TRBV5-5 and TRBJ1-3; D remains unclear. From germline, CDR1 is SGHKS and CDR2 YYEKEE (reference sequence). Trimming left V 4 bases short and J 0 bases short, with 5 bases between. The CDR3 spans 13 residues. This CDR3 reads CASSRASGNTIYF. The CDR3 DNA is TGTGCCAGCAGCAGGGCCTCTGGAAACACCATATATTTT.

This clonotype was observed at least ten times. CDR3 protein: CASSGGTRGYTF. The CDR3 DNA reads as TGTGCCAGCAGTGGAGGCACTCGCGGCTACACCTTC. The chain couples TRBV28 to TRBJ1-2; no definite D call. Trimming left V 5 bases short and J 8 bases short, with 12 bases between. CDR1 is MDHEN, CDR2 SYDVKM, per germline. The CDR3 has 12 amino acids.

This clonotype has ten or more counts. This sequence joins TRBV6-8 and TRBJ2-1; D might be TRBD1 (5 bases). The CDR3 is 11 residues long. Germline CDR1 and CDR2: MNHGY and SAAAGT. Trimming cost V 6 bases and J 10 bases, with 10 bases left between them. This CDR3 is CASSPGFEQFF. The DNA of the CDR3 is TGTGCCAGCAGCCCAGGGTTCGAGCAGTTCTTC.

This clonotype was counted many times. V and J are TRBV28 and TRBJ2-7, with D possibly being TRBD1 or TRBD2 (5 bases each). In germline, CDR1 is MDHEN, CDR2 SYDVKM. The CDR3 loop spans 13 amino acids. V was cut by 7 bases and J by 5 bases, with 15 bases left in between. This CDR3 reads CASITPGAHEQYF. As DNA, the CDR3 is TGTGCCAGCATCACACCCGGGGCCCACGAGCAGTACTTC.